Listed below are T cell receptor beta chains from one sample, sequenced in a study of blood T cells in healthy people across ages. TCRdb used MiXCR to reprocess the 5' RACE reads, holding one entry per CDR3 protein. The sample lists 1.2 million to 1.5 million distinct CDR3 sequences, 35% to 45% occurring once. The source material was blood. The receptors originated from a woman aged 18-29 years in good health. The CDR3 runs from the conserved cysteine through the conserved F or W. The D gene is left open where the match is weak. Expanded clones get a size class; other rows say once, few or many, or leave the size out.

d_gene	v_gene	j_gene	abundance	CDR3aa	CDR3nt
NA	TRBV28	TRBJ2-1	NA	CASSPRRGAPTGNEQFF	TGTGCCAGCAGTCCCCGGAGGGGGGCACCTACGGGGAATGAGCAGTTCTTC
TRBD2	TRBV13	TRBJ2-7	NA	CASSSKGLAGIYEQYF	TGTGCCAGCAGCTCAAAGGGACTAGCGGGGATCTACGAGCAGTACTTC
TRBD1	TRBV20-1	TRBJ1-2	NA	CSARSRQGADGYTF	TGCAGTGCTAGAAGTCGGCAGGGGGCCGATGGCTACACCTTC
TRBD2	TRBV11-2	TRBJ2-3	NA	CVSSLDSGRSFTDTQYF	TGTGTCAGCAGCTTAGATAGCGGGAGGTCCTTCACAGATACGCAGTATTTT
NA	TRBV19	TRBJ1-2	NA	CASRAGTDGYTF	TGTGCCAGTAGGGCAGGTACCGATGGCTACACCTTC
NA	TRBV6-2/TRBV6-3	TRBJ1-6	few	CASSYSRARDSPLHF	TGTGCCAGCAGTTACTCGAGAGCGCGGGATTCACCCCTCCACTTT
NA	TRBV5-6	TRBJ2-7	NA	CASSVTRSGYEQYF	TGTGCCAGCAGCGTAACCAGGTCCGGTTACGAGCAGTACTTC
NA	TRBV2	TRBJ2-3	NA	CASGRLGDTQYF	TGTGCCAGCGGAAGACTAGGTGATACGCAGTATTTT
NA	TRBV20-1	TRBJ2-5	few	CSASEGSGQETQYF	TGCAGTGCTAGTGAGGGTTCAGGCCAAGAGACCCAGTACTTC
TRBD2	TRBV10-3	TRBJ2-7	NA	CAIKSGSVSYEQYF	TGTGCCATCAAAAGCGGGAGTGTCTCCTACGAGCAGTACTTC
TRBD2	TRBV5-6	TRBJ2-5	NA	CASRGPGLAMETQYF	TGTGCCAGCAGAGGACCGGGACTAGCGATGGAGACCCAGTACTTC
NA	TRBV6-1	TRBJ2-7	NA	CASSEALGGAAADEQYF	TGTGCCAGCAGTGAAGCGCTTGGGGGGGCCGCAGCCGACGAGCAGTACTTC
TRBD2	TRBV5-1	TRBJ2-1	NA	CASSSWEGAGLNEQFF	TGCGCCAGCAGCTCCTGGGAAGGAGCGGGGCTCAATGAGCAGTTCTTC
TRBD2	TRBV6-6	TRBJ2-1	few	CASSYGRSREPHNEQFF	TGTGCCAGCAGTTACGGACGTTCGCGGGAGCCTCACAATGAGCAGTTCTTC
NA	TRBV2	TRBJ1-1	NA	CASSDRGKSRAEAFF	TGTGCCAGCAGTGATAGGGGAAAGTCGCGGGCTGAAGCTTTCTTT
TRBD1	TRBV27	TRBJ2-1	NA	CASSLGTGVFPNKQFF	TGTGCCAGCAGTTTGGGGACAGGGGTTTTTCCCAATAAGCAGTTCTTC
NA	TRBV7-2	TRBJ1-4	few	CASSFVLGVNEKLFF	TGTGCCAGCAGCTTTGTCTTGGGGGTTAATGAAAAACTGTTTTTT
NA	TRBV29-1	TRBJ1-4	NA	CSVIRTDNEKLFF	TGCAGCGTGATAAGGACAGATAATGAAAAACTGTTTTTT
NA	TRBV5-1	TRBJ1-2	NA	CASSLGSSLDGYTF	TGCGCCAGCAGCTTGGGATCCAGCCTTGATGGCTACACCTTC
NA	TRBV5-5	TRBJ2-5	NA	CACSLAFQETQYF	TGTGCCTGCAGCTTGGCCTTCCAAGAGACCCAGTACTTC
TRBD1	TRBV7-2	TRBJ2-7	NA	CASSLKGASSYEQYF	TGTGCCAGCAGCTTAAAGGGGGCCAGCTCCTACGAGCAGTACTTC
NA	TRBV6-7	TRBJ2-7	NA	CASSYVAQDEQYF	TGTGCCAGCAGTTACGTCGCCCAGGATGAGCAGTACTTC
NA	TRBV20-1	TRBJ2-3	many	CSARDQGRRLTDTQYF	TGCAGTGCTAGAGATCAGGGGAGGAGGCTTACAGATACGCAGTATTTT